The present T cell receptor (beta chain) was sequenced within a study of cytomegalovirus exposure and HLA in healthy donors. With regard to this clone: No antigen is known for it.

The germline gives CDR1 SGHRS, CDR2 YFSETQ. J was trimmed by 5 bases and V by 4 bases; bases with no gene match: 6. The CDR3 is 15 amino acids. PCR employed 60 Vbeta and 13 Jbeta primers. Clones were sequenced by immunoSEQ multiplex PCR, and TCRdb holds only the in-frame ones, with some missing. The table has 85,000 to 100,000 clones, about 83% seen once; the top ten hold 5.6%. Study findings and constraints: Some V segments (TRBV6-2 and TRBV6-3 among them) were excluded as indistinguishable. Later analysis indicated greater clonal expansion among HLA-associated TCR beta chains than among equally common other chains. A missense variant in DCLRE1C was later tied to TCR beta V- and J-gene trimming. In vitro experiments confirmed that three CMV-associated chains were specific for CMV antigens.

The sequenced sample consisted of PBMCs. The source is a woman between 18 and 29 years old in good health and CMV-seropositive. V gene TRBV5-1 combines with J gene TRBJ1-6, with 7 bases that match TRBD1. CDR3 nucleotides: TGCGCCAGCAGCCCCATGGGACAGAATAATTCACCCCTCCACTTT. Amino acids: CASSPMGQNNSPLHF.